This T cell receptor (beta chain) came from a study of T cells in lung cancer brain metastases. Here immunoSEQ multiplex PCR was the method, and the copy in TCRdb shows in-frame clones only, minus some. In the table there are 2,000 or so clones, roughly 90% of which are singletons. The V gene end was trimmed by 6 bases and the J gene end by 6 bases; junction bases not matched to a gene: 16. This CDR3 has 17 amino acids. Germline lookup yields CDR1 SNHLY and CDR2 FYNNEI. The J gene is TRBJ2-2, the V gene TRBV2; TRBD1 agrees at 7 bases. Sequencing was done on a sample of tumor tissue from a brain metastasis. The clonotype comes from a woman between 45 and 60 years old with non-small cell lung cancer that had spread to the brain. CDR3 DNA sequence: TGTGCCAGCAGCGGCACACGGGACAGCTTTTCTCCCGGGGAGCTGTTTTTT. Translated: CASSGTRDSFSPGELFF. The complete variable domain, with remaining parts taken from reference TRBV2 and TRBJ2-2, reads EPEVTQTPSHQVTQMGQEVILRCVPISNHLYFYWYRQILGQKVEFLVSFYNNEISEKSEIFDDQFSVERPDGSNFTLKIRSTKLEDSAMYFCASSGTRDSFSPGELFFGEGSRLTVL.